This T cell receptor beta chain was obtained from a study of T cell responses to AZD1222 COVID-19 vaccine. Points from the study as a whole: Donors were largely white British and mainly female; clonal diversity was possibly underestimated. Spike was spanned by vaccine-associated CD4 TCRs, with dominance at 160-218 and 743-854.

The table came from immunoSEQ multiplex PCR; TCRdb's copy has only in-frame clones and leaves some out. The sample records roughly 120,000 clones, about 90% being singletons. Trimming cost V 5 bases and J 2 bases; bases outside gene matches: 13. CDR1 and CDR2 from the germline V gene are GTSNPN and SVGIG (reference sequence). The length of the CDR3 is 16 residues. As regards this clone: What it recognizes is unknown.

The sequence derives from an adult in good health. The chain recombines TRBV30 with TRBJ2-5, with 8 nucleotides matching TRBD1. Specimen: peripheral blood, collected on day 0 of AZD1222 vaccination. For the CDR3, the DNA is TGTGCCTGGGGGATGAGGACAGGGCGATCTCAAGAGACCCAGTACTTC. Protein: CAWGMRTGRSQETQYF.